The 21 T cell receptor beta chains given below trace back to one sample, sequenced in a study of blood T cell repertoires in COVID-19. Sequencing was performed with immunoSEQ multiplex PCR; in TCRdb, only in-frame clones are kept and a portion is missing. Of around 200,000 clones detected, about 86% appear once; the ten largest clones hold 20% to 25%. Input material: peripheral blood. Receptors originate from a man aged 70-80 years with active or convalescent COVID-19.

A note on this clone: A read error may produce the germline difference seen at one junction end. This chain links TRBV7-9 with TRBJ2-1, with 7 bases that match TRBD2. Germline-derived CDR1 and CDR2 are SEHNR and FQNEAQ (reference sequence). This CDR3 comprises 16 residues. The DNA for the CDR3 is TGTGCCAGCAGCTTAGGGCGCGGGGGAAAATACAGTGAGCAGTTCTTC. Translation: CASSLGRGGKYSEQFF.

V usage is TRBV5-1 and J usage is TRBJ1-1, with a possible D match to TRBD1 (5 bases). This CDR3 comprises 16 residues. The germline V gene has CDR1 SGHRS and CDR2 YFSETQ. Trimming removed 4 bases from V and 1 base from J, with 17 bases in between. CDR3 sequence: CASSRYRYDENTEAFF. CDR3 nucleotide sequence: TGCGCCAGCAGCCGTTACAGGTATGATGAGAACACTGAAGCTTTCTTT.

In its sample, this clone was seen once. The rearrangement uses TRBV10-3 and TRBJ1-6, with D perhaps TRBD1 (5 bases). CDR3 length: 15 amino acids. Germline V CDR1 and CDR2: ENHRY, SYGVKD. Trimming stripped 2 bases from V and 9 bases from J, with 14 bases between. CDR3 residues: CAISEAGPGGSPLHF. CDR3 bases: TGTGCCATCAGTGAGGCGGGACCGGGGGGTTCACCCCTCCACTTT.

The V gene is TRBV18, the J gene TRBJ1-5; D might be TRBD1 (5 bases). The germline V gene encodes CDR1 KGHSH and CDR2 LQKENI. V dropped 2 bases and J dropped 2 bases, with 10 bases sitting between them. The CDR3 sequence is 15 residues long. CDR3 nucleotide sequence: TGTGCCAGCTCACCAGGGGCAGTTCGCAATCAGCCCCAGCATTTT. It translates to CASSPGAVRNQPQHF.

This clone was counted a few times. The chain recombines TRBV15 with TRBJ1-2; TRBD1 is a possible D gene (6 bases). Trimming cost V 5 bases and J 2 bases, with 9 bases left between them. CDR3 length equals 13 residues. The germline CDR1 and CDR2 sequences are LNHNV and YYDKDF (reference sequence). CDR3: CATSPDRNYGYTF. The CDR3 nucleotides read TGTGCCACCAGCCCAGACAGGAACTATGGCTACACCTTC.

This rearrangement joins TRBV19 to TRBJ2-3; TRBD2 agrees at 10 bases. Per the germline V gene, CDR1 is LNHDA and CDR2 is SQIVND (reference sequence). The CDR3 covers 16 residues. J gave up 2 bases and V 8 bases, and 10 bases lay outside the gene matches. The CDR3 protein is CASSLILAGATDTQYF. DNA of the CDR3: TGTGCCAGTTCTCTCATCCTAGCGGGAGCCACAGATACGCAGTATTTT.

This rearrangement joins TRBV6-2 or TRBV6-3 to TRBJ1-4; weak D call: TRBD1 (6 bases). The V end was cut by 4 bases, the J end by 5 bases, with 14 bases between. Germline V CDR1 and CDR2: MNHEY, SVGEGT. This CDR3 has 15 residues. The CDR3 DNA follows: TGTGCCAGCAGTTTTGCCGGGACACCGAATGAAAAACTGTTTTTT. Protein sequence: CASSFAGTPNEKLFF.

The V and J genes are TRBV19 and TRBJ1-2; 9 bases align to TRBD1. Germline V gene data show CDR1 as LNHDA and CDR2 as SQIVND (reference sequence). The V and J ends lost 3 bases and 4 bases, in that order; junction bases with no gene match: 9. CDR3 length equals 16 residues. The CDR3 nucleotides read TGTGCCAGTAGTATTGACGCGACAGGGGGTACCTATGGCTACACCTTC. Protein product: CASSIDATGGTYGYTF.

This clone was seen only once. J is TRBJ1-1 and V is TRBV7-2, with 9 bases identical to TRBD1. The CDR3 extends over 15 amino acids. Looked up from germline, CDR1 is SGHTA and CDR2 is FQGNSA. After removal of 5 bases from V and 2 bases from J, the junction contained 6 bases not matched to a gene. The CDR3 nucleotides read TGTGCCAGCAGCGCGGGGACAGGGTTCAACACTGAAGCTTTCTTT. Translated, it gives CASSAGTGFNTEAFF.

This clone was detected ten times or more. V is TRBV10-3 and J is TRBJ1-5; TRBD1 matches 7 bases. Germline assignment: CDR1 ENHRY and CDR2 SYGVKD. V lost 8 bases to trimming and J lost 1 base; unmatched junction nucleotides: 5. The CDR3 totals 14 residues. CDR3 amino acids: CAIGRDSSNQPQHF. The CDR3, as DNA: TGTGCCATCGGACGGGACAGCAGCAATCAGCCCCAGCATTTT.

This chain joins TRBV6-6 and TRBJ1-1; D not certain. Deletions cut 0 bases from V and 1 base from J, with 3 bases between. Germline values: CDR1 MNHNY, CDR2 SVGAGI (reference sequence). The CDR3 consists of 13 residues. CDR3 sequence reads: CASSYSANTEAFF. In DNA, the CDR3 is TGTGCCAGCAGTTACTCAGCGAACACTGAAGCTTTCTTT.

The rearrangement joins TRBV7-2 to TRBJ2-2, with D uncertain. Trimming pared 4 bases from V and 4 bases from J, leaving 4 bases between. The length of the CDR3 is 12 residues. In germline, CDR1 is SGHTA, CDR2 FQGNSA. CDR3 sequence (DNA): TGTGCCAGCAGCTGGGCCACCGGGGAGCTGTTTTTT. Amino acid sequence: CASSWATGELFF.

CDR3 in DNA: TGTGCCAGCAGCCGTACCGGACAGGTACCAAATGAAAAACTGTTTTTT. Its translation: CASSRTGQVPNEKLFF. The rearrangement links TRBV28 to TRBJ1-4, with 7 bases lining up with TRBD1. V trimming: 6 bases; J trimming: 5 bases; junction bases outside the gene matches: 12. Germline-derived CDR1 and CDR2 are MDHEN and SYDVKM. CDR3 length: 16 amino acids.

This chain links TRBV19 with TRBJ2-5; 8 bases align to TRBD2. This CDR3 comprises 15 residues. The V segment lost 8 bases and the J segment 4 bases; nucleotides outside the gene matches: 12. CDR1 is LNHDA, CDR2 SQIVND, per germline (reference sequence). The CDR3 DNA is TGTGCCAGTGCCGCCCCCGGGAGGGGAAGAGAGACCCAGTACTTC. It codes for CASAAPGRGRETQYF.

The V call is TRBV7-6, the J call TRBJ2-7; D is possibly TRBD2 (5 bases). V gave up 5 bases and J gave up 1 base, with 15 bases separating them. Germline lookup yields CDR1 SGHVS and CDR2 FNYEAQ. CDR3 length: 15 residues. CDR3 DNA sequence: TGTGCCAGCAGCCCCGGGGTCGGGATGTCCTACGAGCAGTACTTC. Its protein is CASSPGVGMSYEQYF.

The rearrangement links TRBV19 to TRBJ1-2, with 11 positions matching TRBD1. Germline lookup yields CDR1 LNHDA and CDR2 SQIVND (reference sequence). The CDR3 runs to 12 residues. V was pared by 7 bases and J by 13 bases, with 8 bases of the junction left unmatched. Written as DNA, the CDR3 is TGTGCCAGTACCACCGGACAGGGGGCCGGCACCTTC. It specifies CASTTGQGAGTF.

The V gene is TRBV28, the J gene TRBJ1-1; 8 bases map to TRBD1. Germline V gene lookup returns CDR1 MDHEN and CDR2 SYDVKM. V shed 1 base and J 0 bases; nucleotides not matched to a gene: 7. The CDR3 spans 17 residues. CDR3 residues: CASSLSTGALLNTEAFF. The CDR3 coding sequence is TGTGCCAGCAGTTTATCGACAGGGGCCCTGTTGAACACTGAAGCTTTCTTT.

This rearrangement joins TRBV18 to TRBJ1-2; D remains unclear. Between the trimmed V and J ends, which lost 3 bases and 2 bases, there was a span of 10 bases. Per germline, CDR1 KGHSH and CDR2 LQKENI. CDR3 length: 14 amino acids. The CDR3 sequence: CASSPGHANYGYTF. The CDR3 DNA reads TGTGCCAGCTCACCGGGCCACGCCAACTATGGCTACACCTTC.

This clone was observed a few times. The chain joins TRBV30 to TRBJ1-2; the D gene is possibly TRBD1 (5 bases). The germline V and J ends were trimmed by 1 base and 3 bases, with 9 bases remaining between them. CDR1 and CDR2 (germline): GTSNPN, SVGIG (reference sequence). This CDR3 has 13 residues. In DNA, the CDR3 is TGTGCCTGGAGTGAGGGGCCCTACTATGGCTACACCTTC. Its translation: CAWSEGPYYGYTF.

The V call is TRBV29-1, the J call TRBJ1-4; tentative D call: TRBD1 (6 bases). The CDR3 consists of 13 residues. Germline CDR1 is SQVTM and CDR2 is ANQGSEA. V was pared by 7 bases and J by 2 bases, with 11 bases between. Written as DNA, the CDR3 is TGCAGCGCGACAGGTCTGACTAATGAAAAACTGTTTTTT. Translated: CSATGLTNEKLFF.

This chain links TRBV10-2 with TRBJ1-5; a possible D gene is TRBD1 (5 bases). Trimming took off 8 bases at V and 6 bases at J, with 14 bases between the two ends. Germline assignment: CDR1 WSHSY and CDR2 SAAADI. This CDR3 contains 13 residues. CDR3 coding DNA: TGCGCCAGCGGGGGGTACGGTGCTCAGCCCCAGCATTTT. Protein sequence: CASGGYGAQPQHF.